This T cell receptor beta chain was recovered during a study of T cells in Graves' hyperthyroidism and ophthalmopathy. On the study more broadly: Pretreatment peripheral blood was obtained at initial diagnosis.

TCR beta CDR3 sequences were amplified from RNA transcripts. The HTBI primer set drove a first-round RT-PCR of the TCR CDR3. TCRdb called the multiplex PCR reads again in MiXCR, with one record for every CDR3 protein. The sample carries 500,000 to 650,000 distinct CDR3 sequences, about 20% recorded once. The V gene's germline CDR1 is DFQATT and CDR2 SNEGSKA (reference sequence). The CDR3 totals 13 residues. Between the trimmed V and J ends, which lost 6 bases and 4 bases, there was a span of 13 bases. Clinicians diagnosed patients from clinical symptoms, serum thyroxine and TRAb, thyroid ultrasound and orbital computed tomography.

The receptor's source is a middle-aged man with Graves' ophthalmopathy. The source material was blood. The chain combines TRBV20-1 with TRBJ1-5; D not certain. CDR3 in amino acids: CSAMMGPNQPQHF. CDR3 DNA sequence: TGCAGTGCAATGATGGGCCCTAATCAGCCCCAGCATTTT.